This is a list of T cell receptor beta chains from one sample in a study of T cells in Graves' hyperthyroidism and ophthalmopathy. In TCRdb, the multiplex PCR reads were re-called with MiXCR into one record per CDR3 protein. The sample holds around 300,000 distinct CDR3 sequences; 20% to 25% are singletons and the top ten take under 65%. Sequencing was carried out using blood. These receptors all come from a man aged 25-45 years with Graves' ophthalmopathy. CDR3s include the opening cysteine and the closing phenylalanine or tryptophan. Fields, in order: V gene, D gene, J gene, clone size, CDR3 DNA, CDR3 protein. D genes are given only for firm matches. Clone size appears in some rows only: once, few, many, or a class for an expanded clone.

>TRBV15|TRBD2|TRBJ2-3|.
TGTGCCACCAGCAGAGATAGACTAGCGGGAGGTAACACAGATACGCAGTATTTT
CATSRDRLAGGNTDTQYF
>TRBV7-9|TRBD1|TRBJ1-1|many
TGTGCCAGCAGCGCCCCCGGGACAGGGGGCTGGGCAGCTTTCTTT
CASSAPGTGGWAAFF
>TRBV7-9|.|TRBJ1-5|.
TGTGCCAGCAGTCAAGGGGCTGGGGGTTTCGATCAGCCCCAGCATTTT
CASSQGAGGFDQPQHF
>TRBV15|.|TRBJ1-1|few
TGTGCCACCCGTCGGAGCCCGAACACTGAAGCTTTCTTT
CATRRSPNTEAFF
>TRBV5-1|.|TRBJ1-1|.
TGCGCCAGCAGCTTAACGGGGTACGACACTGAAGCTTTCTTT
CASSLTGYDTEAFF
>TRBV28|TRBD2|TRBJ2-2|.
TGTGCCAGCAGCTCTCTCCCAGGGCGGGAGGCCGATGACGGGGAGCTGTTTTTT
CASSSLPGREADDGELFF
>TRBV12-5|.|TRBJ2-1|many
TGTGCTAGTGGTTTGGCCCTCGGGGCTTACAATGAGCAGTTCTTC
CASGLALGAYNEQFF
>TRBV2|.|TRBJ2-5|many
TGTGCCAGCGGACTTGACTGGACACCGTTGCGAGAGACCCAGTACTTC
CASGLDWTPLRETQYF
>TRBV24-1|.|TRBJ2-3|.
TGTGCCACCAGTGATCCGGGGGAGGCAGATACGCAGTATTTT
CATSDPGEADTQYF
>TRBV12-3/TRBV12-4|TRBD2|TRBJ2-1|few
TGTGCCAGCAGCCAGCGGGAGGGGGTTGGTGAGCAGTTCTTC
CASSQREGVGEQFF
>TRBV11-3|TRBD2|TRBJ2-1|many
TGTGCCAGCAGCCTCGGACTAGCGGGAGGTCTTATCATCTCCTACAATGAGCAGTTCTTC
CASSLGLAGGLIISYNEQFF
>TRBV12-3/TRBV12-4|.|TRBJ2-7|many
TGTGCCAGCAGCTTAGGCTACGAGCAGTACTTC
CASSLGYEQYF
>TRBV3-1|.|TRBJ2-2|.
TGTGCCAGCAGCCAAGATCGGTTCGGACCAAACACCGGGGAGCTGTTTTTT
CASSQDRFGPNTGELFF